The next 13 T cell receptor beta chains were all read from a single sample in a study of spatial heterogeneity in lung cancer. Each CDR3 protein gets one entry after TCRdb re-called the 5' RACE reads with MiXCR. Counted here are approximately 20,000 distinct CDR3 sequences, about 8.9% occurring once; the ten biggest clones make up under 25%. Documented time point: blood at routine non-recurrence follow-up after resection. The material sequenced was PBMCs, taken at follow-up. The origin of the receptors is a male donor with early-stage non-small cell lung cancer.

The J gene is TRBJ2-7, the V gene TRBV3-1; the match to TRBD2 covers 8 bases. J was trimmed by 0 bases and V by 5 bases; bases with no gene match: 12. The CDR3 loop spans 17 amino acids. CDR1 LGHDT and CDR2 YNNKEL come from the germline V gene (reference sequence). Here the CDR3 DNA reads TGTGCCAGCAGCTCCTTGGGCGGGGGGAAACCCTCCTACGAGCAGTACTTC. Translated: CASSSLGGGKPSYEQYF.

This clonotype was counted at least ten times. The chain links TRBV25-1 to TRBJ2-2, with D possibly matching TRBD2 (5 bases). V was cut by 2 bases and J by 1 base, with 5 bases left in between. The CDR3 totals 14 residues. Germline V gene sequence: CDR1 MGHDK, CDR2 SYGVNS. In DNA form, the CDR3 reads TGTGCCAGCAGTGAAGGACTGAACACCGGGGAGCTGTTTTTT. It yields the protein CASSEGLNTGELFF.

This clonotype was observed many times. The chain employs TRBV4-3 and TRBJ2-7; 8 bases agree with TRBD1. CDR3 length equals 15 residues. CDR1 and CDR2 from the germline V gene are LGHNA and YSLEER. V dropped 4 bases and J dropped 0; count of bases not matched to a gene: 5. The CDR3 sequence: CASSRTGTGSYEQYF. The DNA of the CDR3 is TGCGCCAGCAGCCGTACCGGGACAGGCTCCTACGAGCAGTACTTC.

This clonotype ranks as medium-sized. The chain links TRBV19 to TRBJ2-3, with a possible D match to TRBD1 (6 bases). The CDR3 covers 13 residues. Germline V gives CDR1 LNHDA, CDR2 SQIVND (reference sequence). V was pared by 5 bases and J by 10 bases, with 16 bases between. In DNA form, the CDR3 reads TGTGCCAGTAGTTGGCAGGGGCTTGAAGCGCAGTATTTT. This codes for CASSWQGLEAQYF.

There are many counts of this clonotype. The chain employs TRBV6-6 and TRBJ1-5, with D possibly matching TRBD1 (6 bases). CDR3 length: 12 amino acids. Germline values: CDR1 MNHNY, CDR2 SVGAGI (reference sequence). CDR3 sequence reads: CGCRGPNQPQHF. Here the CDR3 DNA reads TGTGGCTGCAGGGGACCCAATCAGCCCCAGCATTTT.

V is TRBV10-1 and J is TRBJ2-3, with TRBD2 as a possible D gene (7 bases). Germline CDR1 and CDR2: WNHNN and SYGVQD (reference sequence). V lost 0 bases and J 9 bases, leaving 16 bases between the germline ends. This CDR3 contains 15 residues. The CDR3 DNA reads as TGCGCCAGCAGTGAGTCCACAGGGAGGGATGGGACGCAGTATTTT. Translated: CASSESTGRDGTQYF.

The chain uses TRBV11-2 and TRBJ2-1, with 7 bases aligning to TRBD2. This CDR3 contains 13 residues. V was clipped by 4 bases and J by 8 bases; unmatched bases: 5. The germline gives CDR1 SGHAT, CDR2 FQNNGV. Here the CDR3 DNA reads TGTGCCAGCAGCTACGGGACTACCGATGAGCAGTTCTTC. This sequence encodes CASSYGTTDEQFF.

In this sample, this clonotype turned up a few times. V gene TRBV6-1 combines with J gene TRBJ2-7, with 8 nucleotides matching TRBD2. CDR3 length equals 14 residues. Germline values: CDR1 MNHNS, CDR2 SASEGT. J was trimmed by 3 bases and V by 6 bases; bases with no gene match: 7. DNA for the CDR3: TGTGCCAGCAGGTTTGGGCGGGGGGACTACGAGCAGTACTTC. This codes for CASRFGRGDYEQYF.

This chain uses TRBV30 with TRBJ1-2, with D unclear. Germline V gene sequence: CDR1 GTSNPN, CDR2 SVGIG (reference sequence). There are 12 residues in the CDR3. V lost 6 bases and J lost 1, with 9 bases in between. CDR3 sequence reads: CACWSVNYGYTF. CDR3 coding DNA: TGTGCCTGCTGGTCAGTTAACTATGGCTACACCTTC.

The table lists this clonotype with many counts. The CDR3 sequence: CSVDTTGGQRSYTF. The CDR3 nucleotides are TGCAGCGTTGACACTACAGGGGGCCAGAGGAGCTACACCTTC. The genes are TRBV29-1 and TRBJ1-2; 9 bases align to TRBD1. Per the germline V gene, CDR1 is SQVTM and CDR2 is ANQGSEA. The CDR3 covers 14 residues. V was pared by 3 bases and J by 9 bases, with 11 bases of the junction left unmatched.

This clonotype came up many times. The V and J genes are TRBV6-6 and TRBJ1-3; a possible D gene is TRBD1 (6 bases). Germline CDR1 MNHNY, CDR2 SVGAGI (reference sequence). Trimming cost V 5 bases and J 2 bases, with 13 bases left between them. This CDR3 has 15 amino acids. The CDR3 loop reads CASSAGQHTGNTIYF. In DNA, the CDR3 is TGTGCCAGCAGTGCTGGACAGCATACTGGAAACACCATATATTTT.

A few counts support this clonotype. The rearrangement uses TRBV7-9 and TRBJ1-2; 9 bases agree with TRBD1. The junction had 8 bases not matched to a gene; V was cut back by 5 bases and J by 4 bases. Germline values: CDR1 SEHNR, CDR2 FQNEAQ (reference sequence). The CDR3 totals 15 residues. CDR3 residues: CASSRPGTGLYGYTF. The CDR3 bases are TGTGCCAGCAGCCGTCCCGGGACAGGGCTCTATGGCTACACCTTC.

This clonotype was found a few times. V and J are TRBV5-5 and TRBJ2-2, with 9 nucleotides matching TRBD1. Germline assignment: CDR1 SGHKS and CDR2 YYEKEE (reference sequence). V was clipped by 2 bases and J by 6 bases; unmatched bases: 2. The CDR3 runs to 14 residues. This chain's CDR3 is CASSFGTGSGELFF. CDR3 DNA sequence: TGTGCCAGCAGCTTTGGGACAGGGTCCGGGGAGCTGTTTTTT.